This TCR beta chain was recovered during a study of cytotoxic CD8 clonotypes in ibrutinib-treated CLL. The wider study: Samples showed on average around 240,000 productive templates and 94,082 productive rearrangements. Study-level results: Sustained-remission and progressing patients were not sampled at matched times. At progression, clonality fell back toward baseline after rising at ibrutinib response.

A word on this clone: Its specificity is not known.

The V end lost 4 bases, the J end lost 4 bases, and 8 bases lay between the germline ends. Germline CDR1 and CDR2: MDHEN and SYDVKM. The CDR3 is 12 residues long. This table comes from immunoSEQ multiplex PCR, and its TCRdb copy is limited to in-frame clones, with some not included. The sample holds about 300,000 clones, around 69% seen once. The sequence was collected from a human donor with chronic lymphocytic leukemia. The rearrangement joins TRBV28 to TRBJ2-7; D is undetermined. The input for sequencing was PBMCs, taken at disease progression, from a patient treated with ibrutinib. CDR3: CASSSSSYEQYF. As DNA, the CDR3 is TGTGCCAGCAGTTCTAGTAGTTACGAGCAGTACTTC.